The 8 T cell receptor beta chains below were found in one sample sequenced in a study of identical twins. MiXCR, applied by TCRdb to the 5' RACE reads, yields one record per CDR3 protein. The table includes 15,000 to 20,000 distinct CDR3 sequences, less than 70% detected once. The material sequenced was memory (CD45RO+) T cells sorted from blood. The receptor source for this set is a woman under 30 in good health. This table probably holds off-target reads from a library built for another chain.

Written as DNA, the CDR3 is TGTGCCAGCCTTGAGCTAGCGGGGGGGCGCTTTATGAAGGAGACCCAGTACTTC. As protein: CASLELAGGRFMKETQYF. This chain links TRBV21-1 with TRBJ2-5; the table calls TRBD2, which could not be checked here. TRBV21-1 is given as a pseudogene. This CDR3 region has 18 residues.

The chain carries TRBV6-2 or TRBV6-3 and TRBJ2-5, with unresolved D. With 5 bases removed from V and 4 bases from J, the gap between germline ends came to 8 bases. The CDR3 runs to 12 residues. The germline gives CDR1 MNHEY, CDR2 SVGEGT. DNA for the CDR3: TGTGCCAGCAGTAGGGTTGGAGAGACCCAGTACTTC. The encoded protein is CASSRVGETQYF.

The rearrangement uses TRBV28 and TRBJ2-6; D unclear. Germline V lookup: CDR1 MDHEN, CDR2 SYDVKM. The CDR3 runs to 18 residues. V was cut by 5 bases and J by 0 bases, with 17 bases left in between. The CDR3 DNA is TGTGCCAGCAGTCCCGCCCGGCAGGTTCGCTCTGGGGCCAACGTCCTGACTTTC. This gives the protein CASSPARQVRSGANVLTF.

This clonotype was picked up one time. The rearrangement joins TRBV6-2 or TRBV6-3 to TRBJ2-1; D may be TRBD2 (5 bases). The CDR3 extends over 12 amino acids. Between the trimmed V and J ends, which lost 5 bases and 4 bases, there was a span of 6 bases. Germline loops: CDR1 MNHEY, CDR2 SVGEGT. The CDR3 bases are TGTGCCAGCAGTCGACTATACAATGAGCAGTTCTTC. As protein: CASSRLYNEQFF.

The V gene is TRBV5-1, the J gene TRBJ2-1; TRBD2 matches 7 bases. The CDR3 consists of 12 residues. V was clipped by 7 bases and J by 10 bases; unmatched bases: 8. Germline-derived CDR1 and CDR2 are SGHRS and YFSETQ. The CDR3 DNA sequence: TGCGCCAGCGTTGGGATGGGAGGGGAGCAGTTCTTC. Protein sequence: CASVGMGGEQFF. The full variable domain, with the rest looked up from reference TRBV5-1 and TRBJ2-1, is KAGVTQTPRYLIKTRGQQVTLSCSPISGHRSVSWYQQTPGQGLQFLFEYFSETQRNKGNFPGRFSGRQFSNSRSEMNVSTLELGDSALYLCASVGMGGEQFFGPGTRLTVL.

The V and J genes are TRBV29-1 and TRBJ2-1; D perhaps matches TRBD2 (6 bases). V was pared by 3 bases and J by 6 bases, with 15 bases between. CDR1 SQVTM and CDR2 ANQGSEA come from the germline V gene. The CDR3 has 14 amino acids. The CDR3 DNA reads TGCAGCGTTGACGGGGGTTGGCGGGTCAATGAGCAGTTCTTC. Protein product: CSVDGGWRVNEQFF.

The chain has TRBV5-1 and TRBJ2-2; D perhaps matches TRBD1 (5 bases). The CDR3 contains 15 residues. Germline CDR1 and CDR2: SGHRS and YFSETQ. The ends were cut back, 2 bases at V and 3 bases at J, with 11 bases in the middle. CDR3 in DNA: TGCGCCAGCAGCTTTTTAGGGGCCCACACCGGGGAGCTGTTTTTT. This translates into CASSFLGAHTGELFF. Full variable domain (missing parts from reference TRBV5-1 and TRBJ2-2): KAGVTQTPRYLIKTRGQQVTLSCSPISGHRSVSWYQQTPGQGLQFLFEYFSETQRNKGNFPGRFSGRQFSNSRSEMNVSTLELGDSALYLCASSFLGAHTGELFFGEGSRLTVL.

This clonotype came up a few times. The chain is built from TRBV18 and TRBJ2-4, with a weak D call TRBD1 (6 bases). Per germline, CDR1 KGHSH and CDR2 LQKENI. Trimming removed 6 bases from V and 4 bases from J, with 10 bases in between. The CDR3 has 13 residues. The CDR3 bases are TGTGCCAGCTCCCCGGACAGTAAAAACATTCAGTACTTC. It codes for CASSPDSKNIQYF.